The T cell receptor (beta chain) described here comes from a study of neurological immune-mediated disorders. This clonotype was found many times. What it binds is unknown. The germline V gene encodes CDR1 SEHNR and CDR2 FQNEAQ (reference sequence). V shed 2 bases and J shed 2 bases, with 4 bases lying between them. The length of the CDR3 is 12 residues. Findings and caveats of the study: The absence of any CDR3 amino acid sequence shared by expanded clones across subjects suggests that repertoires were private in all groups. Multiple sclerosis was found to have the least TCR clonal expansion, below healthy controls, and HTLV-1-associated myelopathy the most.

The cDNA came from 5'RACE with 10-nucleotide random UMIs. Each CDR3 protein is one row after TCRdb ran MiXCR on the 5' RACE reads. The sample consists of some 87,000 distinct CDR3 sequences, about 5.6% of them appearing once. This sample's time point: longitudinal time-point 2. The chain links TRBV7-9 to TRBJ2-7; no clear D. This receptor was taken from a woman aged 60-70 years with multiple sclerosis. Sequenced: PBMCs. The CDR3 loop is CASSLSTYEQYF. The CDR3 nucleotides are TGTGCCAGCAGCTTATCTACCTACGAGCAGTACTTC.